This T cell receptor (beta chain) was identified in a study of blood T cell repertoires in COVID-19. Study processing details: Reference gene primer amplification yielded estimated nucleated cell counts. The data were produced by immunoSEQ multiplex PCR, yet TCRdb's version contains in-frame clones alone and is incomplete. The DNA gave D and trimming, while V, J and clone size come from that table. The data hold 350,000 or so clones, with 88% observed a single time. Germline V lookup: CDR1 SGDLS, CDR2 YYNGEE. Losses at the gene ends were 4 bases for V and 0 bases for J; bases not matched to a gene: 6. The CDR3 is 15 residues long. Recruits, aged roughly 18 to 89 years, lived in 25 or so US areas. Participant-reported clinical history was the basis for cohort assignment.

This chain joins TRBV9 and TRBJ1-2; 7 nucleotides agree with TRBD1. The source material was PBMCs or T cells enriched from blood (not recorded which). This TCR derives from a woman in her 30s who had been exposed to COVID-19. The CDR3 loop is CASSFTGTANYGYTF. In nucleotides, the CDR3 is TGTGCCAGCAGCTTCACCGGGACAGCTAACTATGGCTACACCTTC.